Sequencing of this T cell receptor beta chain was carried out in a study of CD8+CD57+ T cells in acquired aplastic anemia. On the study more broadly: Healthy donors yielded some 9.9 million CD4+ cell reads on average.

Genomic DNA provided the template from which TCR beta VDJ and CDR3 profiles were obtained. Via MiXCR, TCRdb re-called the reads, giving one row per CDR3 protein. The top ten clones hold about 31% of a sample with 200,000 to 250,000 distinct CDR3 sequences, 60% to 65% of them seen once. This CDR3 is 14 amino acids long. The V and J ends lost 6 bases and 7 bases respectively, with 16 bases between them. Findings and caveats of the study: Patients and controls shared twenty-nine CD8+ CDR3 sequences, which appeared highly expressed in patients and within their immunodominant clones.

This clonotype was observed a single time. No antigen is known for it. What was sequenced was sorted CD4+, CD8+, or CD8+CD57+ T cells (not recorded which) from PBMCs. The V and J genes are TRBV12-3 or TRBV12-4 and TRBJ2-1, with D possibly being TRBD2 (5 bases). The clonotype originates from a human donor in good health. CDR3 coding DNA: TGTGCCAGCAGCCAGGCCCATCCGGGAAATGAGCAGTTCTTC. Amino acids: CASSQAHPGNEQFF.